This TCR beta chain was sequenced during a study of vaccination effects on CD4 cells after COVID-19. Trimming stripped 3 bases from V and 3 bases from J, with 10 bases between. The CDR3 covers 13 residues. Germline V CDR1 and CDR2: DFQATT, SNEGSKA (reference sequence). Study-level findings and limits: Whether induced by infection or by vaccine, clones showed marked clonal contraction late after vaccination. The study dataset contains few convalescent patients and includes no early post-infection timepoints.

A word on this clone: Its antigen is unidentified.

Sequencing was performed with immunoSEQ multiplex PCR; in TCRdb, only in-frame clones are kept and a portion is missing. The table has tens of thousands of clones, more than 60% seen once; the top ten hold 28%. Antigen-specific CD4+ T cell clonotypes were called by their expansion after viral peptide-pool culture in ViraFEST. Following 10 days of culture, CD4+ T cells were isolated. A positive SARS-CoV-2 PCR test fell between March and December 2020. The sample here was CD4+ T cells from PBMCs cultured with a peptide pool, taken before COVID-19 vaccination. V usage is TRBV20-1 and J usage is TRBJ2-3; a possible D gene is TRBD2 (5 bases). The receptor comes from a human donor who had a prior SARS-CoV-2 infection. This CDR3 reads CSASQWRTDTQYF. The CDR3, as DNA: TGCAGTGCTAGTCAGTGGAGGACAGATACGCAGTATTTT.